This T cell receptor (beta chain) was sequenced during a study of vaccination and CD4 T cells after COVID-19. General study findings and limits: The study found median SARS-CoV-2-reactive clonotypes rising from roughly 19 to 38, not significantly.

The table lists this clonotype with a few counts. What it recognizes is unknown. Oncomine TCR Beta short-read sequencing was applied to DNA from cultured CD4+ T cells. After culture, CD4+ T cells served as the source for genomic DNA extraction. Using its own MiXCR run on the PCR reads, TCRdb lists one record per CDR3 protein. Among around 15,000 distinct CDR3 sequences listed, less than 30% were seen once. Treatment: roughly 10-day PBMC culture with coronavirus spike peptide pools or control peptides (ViraFEST assay). V was shortened by 7 bases and J by 1 base, with 13 bases between the two germline ends. Germline loops: CDR1 MNHNS, CDR2 SASEGT. The CDR3 spans 14 residues.

Sequencing used cultured CD4+ T cells from blood. V usage is TRBV6-1 and J usage is TRBJ1-1, with a weak D call TRBD1 (5 bases). The TCR was taken from a human donor with COVID-19. Here the CDR3 DNA reads TGTGCCAGCAAGGGTGGGGGGTCGAACACTGAAGCTTTCTTT. It yields the protein CASKGGGSNTEAFF.